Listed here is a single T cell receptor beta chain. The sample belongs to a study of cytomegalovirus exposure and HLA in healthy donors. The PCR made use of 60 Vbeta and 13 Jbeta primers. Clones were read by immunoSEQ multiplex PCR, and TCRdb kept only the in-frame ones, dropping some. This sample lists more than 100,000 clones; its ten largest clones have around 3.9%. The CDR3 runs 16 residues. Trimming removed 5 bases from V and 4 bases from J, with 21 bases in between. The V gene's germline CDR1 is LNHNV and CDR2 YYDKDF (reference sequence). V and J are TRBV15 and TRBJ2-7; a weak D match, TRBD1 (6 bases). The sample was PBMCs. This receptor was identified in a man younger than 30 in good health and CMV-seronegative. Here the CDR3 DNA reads TGTGCCACCAGCGCCCCCGGGACAACCTCTTTTTACGAGCAGTACTTC. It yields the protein CATSAPGTTSFYEQYF.